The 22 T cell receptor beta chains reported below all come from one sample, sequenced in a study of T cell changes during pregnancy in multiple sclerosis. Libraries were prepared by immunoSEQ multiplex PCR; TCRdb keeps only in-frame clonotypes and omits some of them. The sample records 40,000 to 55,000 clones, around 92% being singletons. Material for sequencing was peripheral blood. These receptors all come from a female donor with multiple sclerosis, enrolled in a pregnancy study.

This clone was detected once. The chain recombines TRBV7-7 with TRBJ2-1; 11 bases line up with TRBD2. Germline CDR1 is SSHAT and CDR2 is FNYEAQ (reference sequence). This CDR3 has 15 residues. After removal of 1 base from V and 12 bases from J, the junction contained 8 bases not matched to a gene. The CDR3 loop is CASSLDGTSGEGQFF. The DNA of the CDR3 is TGTGCCAGCAGCTTAGACGGGACTAGCGGAGAAGGGCAGTTCTTC. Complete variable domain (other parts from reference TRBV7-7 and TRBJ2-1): GAGVSQSPRYKVTKRGQDVTLRCDPISSHATLYWYQQALGQGPEFLTYFNYEAQPDKSGLPSDRFSAERPEGSISTLTIQRTEQRDSAMYRCASSLDGTSGEGQFFGPGTRLTVL.

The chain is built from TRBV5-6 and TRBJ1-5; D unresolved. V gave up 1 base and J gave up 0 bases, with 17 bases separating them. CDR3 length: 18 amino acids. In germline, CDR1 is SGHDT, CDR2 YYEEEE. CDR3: CASSLSGPTLYSNQPQHF. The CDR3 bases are TGTGCCAGCAGCTTGAGCGGGCCCACCTTATATAGCAATCAGCCCCAGCATTTT.

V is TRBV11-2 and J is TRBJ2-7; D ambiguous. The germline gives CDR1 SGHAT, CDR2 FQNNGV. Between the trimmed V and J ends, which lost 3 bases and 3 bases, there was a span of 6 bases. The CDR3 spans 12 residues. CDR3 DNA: TGTGCCAGCAGCTTTAACGGCTACGAGCAGTACTTC. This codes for CASSFNGYEQYF.

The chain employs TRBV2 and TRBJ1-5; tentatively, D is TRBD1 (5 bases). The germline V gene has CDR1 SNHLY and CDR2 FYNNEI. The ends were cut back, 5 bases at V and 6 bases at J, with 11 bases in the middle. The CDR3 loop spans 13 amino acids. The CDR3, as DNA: TGTGCCAGCAGTCCGGGGCGAGGTCAGCCCCAGCATTTT. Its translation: CASSPGRGQPQHF.

The CDR3 nucleotides read TGCGCCAGAGTCCGGGACAGAAGACTAGCCAAAAACATTCAGTACTTC. Translating gives CARVRDRRLAKNIQYF. The chain is built from TRBV10-1 and TRBJ2-4; 7 nucleotides line up with TRBD1. V lost 9 bases and J lost 0; bases outside the gene matches: 11. This CDR3 region has 16 residues. Germline values: CDR1 WNHNN, CDR2 SYGVQD (reference sequence).

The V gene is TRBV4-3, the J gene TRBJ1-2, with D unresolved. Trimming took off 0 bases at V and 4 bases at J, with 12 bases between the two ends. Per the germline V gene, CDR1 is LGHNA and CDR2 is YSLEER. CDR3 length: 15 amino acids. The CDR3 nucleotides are TGCGCCAGCAGCCAAGATGATCTTCCCCTCTATGGCTACACCTTC. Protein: CASSQDDLPLYGYTF.

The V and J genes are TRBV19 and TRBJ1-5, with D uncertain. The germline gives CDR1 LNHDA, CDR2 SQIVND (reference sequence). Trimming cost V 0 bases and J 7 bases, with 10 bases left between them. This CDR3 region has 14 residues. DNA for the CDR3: TGTGCCAGTAGTATAGATCGGTTGGGACAGCCCCAGCATTTT. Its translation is CASSIDRLGQPQHF. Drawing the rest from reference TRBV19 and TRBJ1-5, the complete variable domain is DGGITQSPKYLFRKEGQNVTLSCEQNLNHDAMYWYRQDPGQGLRLIYYSQIVNDFQKGDIAEGYSVSREKKESFPLTVTSAQKNPTAFYLCASSIDRLGQPQHFGDGTRLSIL.

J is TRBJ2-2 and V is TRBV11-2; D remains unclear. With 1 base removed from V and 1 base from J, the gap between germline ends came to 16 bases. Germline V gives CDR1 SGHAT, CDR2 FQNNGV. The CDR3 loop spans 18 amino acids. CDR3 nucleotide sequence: TGTGCCAGCAGCTTAGCACGAGATGGGGTCAAGAACACCGGGGAGCTGTTTTTT. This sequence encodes CASSLARDGVKNTGELFF.

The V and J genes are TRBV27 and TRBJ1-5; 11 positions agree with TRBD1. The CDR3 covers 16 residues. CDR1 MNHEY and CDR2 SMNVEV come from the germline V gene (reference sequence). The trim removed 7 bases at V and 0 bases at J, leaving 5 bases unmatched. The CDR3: CASKGDRGDSNQPQHF. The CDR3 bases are TGTGCCAGCAAGGGGGACAGGGGGGATAGCAATCAGCCCCAGCATTTT.

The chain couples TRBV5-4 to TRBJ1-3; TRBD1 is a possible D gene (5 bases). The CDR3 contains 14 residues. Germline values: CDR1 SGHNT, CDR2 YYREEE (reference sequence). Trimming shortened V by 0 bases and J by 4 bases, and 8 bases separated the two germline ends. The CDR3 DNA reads TGTGCCAGCAGCTTGGGACAGCCAGGAAACACCATATATTTT. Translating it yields CASSLGQPGNTIYF.

The chain's CDR3 is CASKRGTGRTDTQYF. Written as DNA, the CDR3 is TGTGCCAGCAAAAGGGGGACAGGCCGCACAGATACGCAGTATTTT. The V call is TRBV6-4, the J call TRBJ2-3; 8 nucleotides match TRBD1. CDR1 MRHNA and CDR2 SNTAGT come from the germline V gene. V lost 7 bases to trimming and J lost 1 base; unmatched junction nucleotides: 7. The CDR3 covers 15 residues.

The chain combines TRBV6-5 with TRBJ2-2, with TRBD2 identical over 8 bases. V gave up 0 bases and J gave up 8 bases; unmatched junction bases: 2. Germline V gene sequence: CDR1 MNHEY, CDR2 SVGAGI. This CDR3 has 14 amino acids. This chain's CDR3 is CASSYSSGMGELFF. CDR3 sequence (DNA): TGTGCCAGCAGTTACTCTAGCGGGATGGGGGAGCTGTTTTTT.

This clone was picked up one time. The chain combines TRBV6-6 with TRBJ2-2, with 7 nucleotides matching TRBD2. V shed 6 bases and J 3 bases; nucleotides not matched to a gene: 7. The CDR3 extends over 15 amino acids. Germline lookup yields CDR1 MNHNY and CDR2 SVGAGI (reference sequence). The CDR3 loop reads CASSHTSDYTGELFF. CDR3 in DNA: TGTGCCAGCAGCCACACTAGCGACTACACCGGGGAGCTGTTTTTT.

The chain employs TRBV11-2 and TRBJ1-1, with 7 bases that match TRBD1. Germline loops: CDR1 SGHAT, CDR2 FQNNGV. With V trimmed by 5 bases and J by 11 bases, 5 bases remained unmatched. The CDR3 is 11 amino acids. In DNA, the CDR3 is TGTGCCAGCAGCCTCCGGGACAGCGCTTTCTTT. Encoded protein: CASSLRDSAFF.

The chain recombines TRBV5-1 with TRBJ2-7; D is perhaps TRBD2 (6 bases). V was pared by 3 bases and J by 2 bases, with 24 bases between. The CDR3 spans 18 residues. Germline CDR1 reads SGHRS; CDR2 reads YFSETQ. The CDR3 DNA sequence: TGCGCCAGCAGCTCTAGGTCCCCCCGCGGGACTCGCGCCTACGAGCAGTACTTC. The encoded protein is CASSSRSPRGTRAYEQYF.

CDR3 DNA sequence: TGCGCCAGCAGCTTGGGGTACAGGGCAGTGGAAAACACTGAAGCTTTCTTT. It is translated as CASSLGYRAVENTEAFF. The chain is built from TRBV5-1 and TRBJ1-1, with D perhaps TRBD1 (6 bases). Germline V gene data show CDR1 as SGHRS and CDR2 as YFSETQ. This CDR3 is built from 17 residues. With 0 bases removed from V and 2 bases from J, the gap between germline ends came to 17 bases.

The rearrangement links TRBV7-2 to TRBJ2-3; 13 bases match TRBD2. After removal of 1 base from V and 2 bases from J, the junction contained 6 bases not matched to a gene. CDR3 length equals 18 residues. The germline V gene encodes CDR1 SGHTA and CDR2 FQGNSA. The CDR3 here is CASSLGYGTSGNTDTQYF. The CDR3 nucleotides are TGTGCCAGCAGCTTAGGCTATGGGACTAGCGGGAACACAGATACGCAGTATTTT.

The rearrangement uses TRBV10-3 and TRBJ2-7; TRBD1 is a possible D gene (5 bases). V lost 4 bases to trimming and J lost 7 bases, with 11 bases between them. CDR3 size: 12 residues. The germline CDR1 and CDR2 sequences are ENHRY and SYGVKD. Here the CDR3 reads CAISGTPGEQYF. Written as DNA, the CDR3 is TGTGCCATCAGTGGGACCCCAGGGGAGCAGTACTTC.

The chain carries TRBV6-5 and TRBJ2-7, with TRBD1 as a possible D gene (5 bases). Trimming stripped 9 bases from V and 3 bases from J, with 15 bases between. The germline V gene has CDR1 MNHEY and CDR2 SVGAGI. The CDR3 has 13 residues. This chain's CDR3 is CASREGHYYEQYF. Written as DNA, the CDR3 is TGTGCCAGTAGGGAAGGACACTACTACGAGCAGTACTTC.

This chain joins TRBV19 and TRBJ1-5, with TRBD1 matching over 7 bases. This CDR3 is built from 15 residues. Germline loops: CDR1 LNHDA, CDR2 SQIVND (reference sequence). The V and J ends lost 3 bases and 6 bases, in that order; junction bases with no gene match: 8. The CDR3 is CASSIVSGGGQPQHF. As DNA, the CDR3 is TGTGCCAGTAGTATTGTCTCAGGGGGAGGTCAGCCCCAGCATTTT.

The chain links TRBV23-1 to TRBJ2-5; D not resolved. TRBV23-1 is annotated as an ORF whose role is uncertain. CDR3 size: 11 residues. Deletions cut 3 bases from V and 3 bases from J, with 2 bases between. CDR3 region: CASSQEETQYF. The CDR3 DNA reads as TGCGCCAGCAGTCAGGAAGAGACCCAGTACTTC.

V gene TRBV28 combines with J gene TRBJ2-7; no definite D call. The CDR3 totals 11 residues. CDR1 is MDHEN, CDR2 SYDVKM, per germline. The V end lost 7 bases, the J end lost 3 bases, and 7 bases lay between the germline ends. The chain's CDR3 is CASMRGYEQYF. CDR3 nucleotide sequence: TGTGCCAGCATGAGAGGCTACGAGCAGTACTTC.